A selection of T cell receptor beta chains follows, all from one sample in a study of blood T cell repertoires in COVID-19. Method: immunoSEQ multiplex PCR; TCRdb's copy keeps in-frame clones and lacks some. The sample has approximately 240,000 clones; 70% to 85% are singletons. Sequenced input: PBMCs or T cells enriched from blood (not recorded which). Receptors originate from a woman in her 40s with acute COVID-19. Both conserved end residues are part of each CDR3. D genes are given only for firm matches. Expanded clones are given a class, and other clones once, few, many or no size at all.

abundance: NA
d_gene: NA
j_gene: TRBJ1-4
v_gene: TRBV7-2
CDR3nt: TGTGCCAGCAGCTTAGGAGCTAGTGAAAAACTGTTTTTT
CDR3aa: CASSLGASEKLFF

abundance: NA
d_gene: NA
j_gene: TRBJ2-7
v_gene: TRBV28
CDR3nt: TGTGCCAGCAGACTTGGACAGAGATACGAGCAGTACTTC
CDR3aa: CASRLGQRYEQYF

abundance: NA
d_gene: NA
j_gene: TRBJ2-3
v_gene: TRBV12-3/TRBV12-4
CDR3nt: TGTGCCAGCGGGGCCACAGATACGCAGTATTTT
CDR3aa: CASGATDTQYF

abundance: NA
d_gene: NA
j_gene: TRBJ2-5
v_gene: TRBV5-6
CDR3nt: TGTGCCAGCAGCCCGACAGGTCAAGAGACCCAGTACTTC
CDR3aa: CASSPTGQETQYF

abundance: once
d_gene: TRBD1
j_gene: TRBJ1-1
v_gene: TRBV11-2
CDR3nt: TGTGCCAGCAGCACCAGGGGGCGCGAAACTGAAGCTTTCTTT
CDR3aa: CASSTRGRETEAFF

abundance: NA
d_gene: TRBD1
j_gene: TRBJ1-1
v_gene: TRBV3-1/TRBV3-2
CDR3nt: TGTGCCAGCAGCCGTAACCAGGGGGGAACTGAAGCTTTCTTT
CDR3aa: CASSRNQGGTEAFF

abundance: once
d_gene: NA
j_gene: TRBJ1-6
v_gene: TRBV6-5
CDR3nt: TGTGCCAGCTCAGGGGATGGGTCACCCCTCCACTTT
CDR3aa: CASSGDGSPLHF

abundance: NA
d_gene: TRBD2
j_gene: TRBJ2-1
v_gene: TRBV18
CDR3nt: TGTGCCAGCTCACCACTACGACTAGCGGGATTTGAGCAGTTCTTC
CDR3aa: CASSPLRLAGFEQFF

abundance: NA
d_gene: NA
j_gene: TRBJ1-4
v_gene: TRBV5-1
CDR3nt: TGCGCCAGCAGCTCGGCCTTTTCAGGGAACTCCTGGGCTAATGAAAAACTGTTTTTT
CDR3aa: CASSSAFSGNSWANEKLFF

abundance: NA
d_gene: NA
j_gene: TRBJ1-1
v_gene: TRBV19
CDR3nt: TGTGCCAGCAGGGAACTGAACACTGAAGCTTTCTTT
CDR3aa: CASRELNTEAFF

abundance: NA
d_gene: NA
j_gene: TRBJ2-7
v_gene: TRBV5-5
CDR3nt: TGTGCCAGCAGCTTGGCCGGGGTCGGGCTCGAGCAGTACTTC
CDR3aa: CASSLAGVGLEQYF

abundance: NA
d_gene: TRBD1
j_gene: TRBJ1-6
v_gene: TRBV6-4
CDR3nt: TGTGCCAGCAGCCAGGACAGGGGGAGGTCACCCCTCCACTTT
CDR3aa: CASSQDRGRSPLHF

abundance: NA
d_gene: NA
j_gene: TRBJ2-1
v_gene: TRBV28
CDR3nt: TGTGCCAGCAGTCCGGAGGGACTTCGCCATGAGCAGTTCTTC
CDR3aa: CASSPEGLRHEQFF

abundance: NA
d_gene: TRBD1
j_gene: TRBJ1-4
v_gene: TRBV14
CDR3nt: TGTGCCAGCAGCCAATTTACAGGGGTTCCTAATGAAAAACTGTTTTTT
CDR3aa: CASSQFTGVPNEKLFF

abundance: NA
d_gene: TRBD2
j_gene: TRBJ2-2
v_gene: TRBV5-8
CDR3nt: TGTGCCAGCAGCTTAACTGGACTAGCGGGACGTACCGGGGAGCTGTTTTTT
CDR3aa: CASSLTGLAGRTGELFF

abundance: NA
d_gene: NA
j_gene: TRBJ2-3
v_gene: TRBV18
CDR3nt: TGTGCCAGCTCAACGAGGGGGTTCTTCGCTAGCACAGATACGCAGTATTTT
CDR3aa: CASSTRGFFASTDTQYF

abundance: few
d_gene: NA
j_gene: TRBJ1-3
v_gene: TRBV7-9
CDR3nt: TGTGCCAGCAGCTTAACAGGGTTGGACACCATATATTTT
CDR3aa: CASSLTGLDTIYF

abundance: NA
d_gene: NA
j_gene: TRBJ2-7
v_gene: TRBV5-4
CDR3nt: TGTGCCAGCAGCAAAGGTGGGGGACAATCTTACGAGCAGTACTTC
CDR3aa: CASSKGGGQSYEQYF

abundance: NA
d_gene: NA
j_gene: TRBJ2-3
v_gene: TRBV2
CDR3nt: TGTGCCAGCAGTAGTTTGGACAGAGTCACAGATACGCAGTATTTT
CDR3aa: CASSSLDRVTDTQYF

abundance: NA
d_gene: NA
j_gene: TRBJ2-5
v_gene: TRBV12-3/TRBV12-4
CDR3nt: TGTGCCAGCAGTTTGTCCCTAGTGGAGACCCAGTACTTC
CDR3aa: CASSLSLVETQYF

abundance: NA
d_gene: NA
j_gene: TRBJ1-6
v_gene: TRBV7-9
CDR3nt: TGTGCCAGCAGCAGGAGCTCCTATAATTCACCCCTCCACTTT
CDR3aa: CASSRSSYNSPLHF

abundance: NA
d_gene: NA
j_gene: TRBJ1-5
v_gene: TRBV5-1
CDR3nt: TGCGCCAGCAGCTTGGTCGGGGATAGCAATCAGCCCCAGCATTTT
CDR3aa: CASSLVGDSNQPQHF

abundance: NA
d_gene: NA
j_gene: TRBJ1-4
v_gene: TRBV21-1
CDR3nt: TGTGCCAGTCCGGGAAGGGGTCAGGGGAATGAAAAACTGTTTTTT
CDR3aa: CASPGRGQGNEKLFF

abundance: NA
d_gene: NA
j_gene: TRBJ1-2
v_gene: TRBV19
CDR3nt: TGTGCCAGTACCCAAGGGAGAGGGAGTGGAGGCTACACCTTC
CDR3aa: CASTQGRGSGGYTF

abundance: NA
d_gene: TRBD1
j_gene: TRBJ2-1
v_gene: TRBV9
CDR3nt: TGTGCCAGCAGCGCCCGGGGACAGGGAGGCGGTGAGCAGTTCTTC
CDR3aa: CASSARGQGGGEQFF